The 23 T cell receptor beta chains reported below all come from one sample, sequenced in a study of T-cell memory formation after mild COVID-19. A single record per CDR3 protein comes from TCRdb applying MiXCR to the 5' RACE reads. The sample lists fewer than 600,000 distinct CDR3 sequences, less than 25% occurring once. Sequencing used PBMCs or a T cell subset sorted from them (not recorded which). Receptors originate from an adult woman who had mild COVID-19 (a few samples of this study predate the infection). Cell type and time point are not known.

The chain recombines TRBV15 with TRBJ2-1, with D unclear. Germline lookup yields CDR1 LNHNV and CDR2 YYDKDF (reference sequence). The CDR3 is 11 amino acids. V lost 0 bases and J 8 bases, leaving 2 bases between the germline ends. The CDR3 loop reads CATSREYEQFF. As DNA, the CDR3 is TGTGCCACCAGCAGAGAATATGAGCAGTTCTTC.

The V and J genes are TRBV7-9 and TRBJ1-5, with 7 bases fitting TRBD1. Per the germline V gene, CDR1 is SEHNR and CDR2 is FQNEAQ (reference sequence). The CDR3 runs to 16 residues. Losses at the gene ends were 4 bases for V and 4 bases for J; bases not matched to a gene: 10. The CDR3 region has the DNA TGTGCCAGCAGCTCCCAGATTGACAGGGATAATCAGCCCCAGCATTTT. Protein sequence: CASSSQIDRDNQPQHF.

This clonotype turned up a few times. The chain has TRBV6-6 and TRBJ1-5, with TRBD1 identical over 9 bases. Trimming took 2 bases from V and 5 from J; bases not matched to a gene: 4. Per the germline V gene, CDR1 is MNHNY and CDR2 is SVGAGI (reference sequence). This CDR3 is built from 15 residues. CDR3 coding DNA: TGTGCCAGCAGTTACAGGACAGGGGTGGATCAGCCCCAGCATTTT. This encodes CASSYRTGVDQPQHF.

J is TRBJ1-6 and V is TRBV3-1, with TRBD1 matching over 7 bases. There are 16 residues in the CDR3. CDR1 is LGHDT and CDR2 is YNNKEL in the germline V gene (reference sequence). Trimming removed 4 bases from V and 7 bases from J; junction bases left unmatched: 10. The CDR3 DNA is TGTGCCAGCAGCCTTCGACAGGGTAATACGAATTCACCCCTCCACTTT. Protein product: CASSLRQGNTNSPLHF. Supplemented by reference TRBV3-1 and TRBJ1-6, the full variable domain reads DTAVSQTPKYLVTQMGNDKSIKCEQNLGHDTMYWYKQDSKKFLKIMFSYNNKELIINETVPNRFSPKSPDKAHLNLHINSLELGDSAVYFCASSLRQGNTNSPLHFGNGTRLTVT.

This clonotype has more than one count but fewer than ten. The chain recombines TRBV6-2 or TRBV6-3 with TRBJ2-7; 7 bases align to TRBD2. J gave up 1 base and V 6 bases, and 9 bases lay outside the gene matches. Per germline, CDR1 MNHEY and CDR2 SVGEGT. The CDR3 spans 15 residues. DNA of the CDR3: TGTGCCAGCAGCAGAGCGGGAACGGCATCCTACGAGCAGTACTTC. As protein: CASSRAGTASYEQYF.

The CDR3: CASSAGLAGEQFF. In DNA form, the CDR3 reads TGTGCCAGCAGCGCGGGACTAGCGGGGGAGCAGTTCTTC. The V gene is TRBV9, the J gene TRBJ2-1; the match to TRBD2 covers 13 bases. The CDR3 extends over 13 amino acids. V dropped 3 bases and J dropped 10; count of bases not matched to a gene: 1. The germline gives CDR1 SGDLS, CDR2 YYNGEE.

The chain couples TRBV19 to TRBJ2-1, with 10 bases matching TRBD1. This CDR3 is 13 amino acids long. V lost 6 bases and J lost 9; bases outside the gene matches: 5. The V gene's germline CDR1 is LNHDA and CDR2 SQIVND (reference sequence). The DNA for the CDR3 is TGTGCCAGTAGGGGGACAGGGGTCGGTGAGCAGTTCTTC. Encoded protein: CASRGTGVGEQFF.

The rearrangement links TRBV29-1 to TRBJ2-1; 7 nucleotides agree with TRBD2. There are 14 residues in the CDR3. Per germline, CDR1 SQVTM and CDR2 ANQGSEA. With V trimmed by 4 bases and J by 6 bases, 9 bases remained unmatched. The CDR3 DNA reads as TGCAGCGTTGTTGGGGGGGTAGGGCTCAATGAGCAGTTCTTC. Amino acids: CSVVGGVGLNEQFF.

This clonotype appeared a few times. V usage is TRBV7-8 and J usage is TRBJ2-1, with unresolved D. This CDR3 contains 15 residues. V dropped 7 bases and J dropped 1 base, with 14 bases sitting between them. Germline CDR1 SGHVS, CDR2 FQNEAQ. Here the CDR3 DNA reads TGTGCCAGCAACGTCGACCTGGGGTCCTACAATGAGCAGTTCTTC. Translation: CASNVDLGSYNEQFF.

Ten or more counts support this clonotype. The chain combines TRBV12-3 or TRBV12-4 with TRBJ1-1, with D hard to call. This CDR3 region has 14 residues. The V and J ends lost 5 bases and 2 bases respectively, with 12 bases between them. The CDR3 sequence: CASSPQTGNTEAFF. CDR3 in DNA: TGTGCCAGCAGTCCCCAGACGGGAAACACTGAAGCTTTCTTT.

V gene TRBV20-1 combines with J gene TRBJ1-1; possible D gene TRBD1, 5 bases. V lost 0 bases and J 10 bases, leaving 12 bases between the germline ends. The CDR3 contains 12 residues. Germline-derived CDR1 and CDR2 are DFQATT and SNEGSKA (reference sequence). The CDR3 bases are TGCAGTGCTAGAGATTCGACAGTTGGAGCTTTCTTT. It translates to CSARDSTVGAFF.

V usage is TRBV21-1 and J usage is TRBJ2-2; the listed D gene, TRBD1, was not tested against the DNA. TRBV21-1 is labeled a pseudogene. The CDR3 loop spans 18 amino acids. The DNA of the CDR3 is TGTGCCAGCAGCAAAGAAGGGGGGTTCCTTTTAAACACCGGGGAGCTGTTTTTT. Translated, it gives CASSKEGGFLLNTGELFF.

The gene calls are TRBV11-3 and TRBJ1-6, with 7 bases that match TRBD1. Germline V CDR1 and CDR2: SGHNT, YENEEA. V lost 4 bases, J lost 8 bases, and 14 bases stayed unmatched. This CDR3 is 17 amino acids long. The DNA of the CDR3 is TGTGCCAGCAGCTCCCATCTTTGTAGGGGGCAGGATTCACCCCTCCACTTT. Its translation: CASSSHLCRGQDSPLHF.

The chain joins TRBV12-3 or TRBV12-4 to TRBJ1-5, with D perhaps TRBD1 (6 bases). The CDR3 loop spans 16 amino acids. The germline V and J ends were trimmed by 3 bases and 6 bases, with 18 bases remaining between them. CDR3 DNA: TGTGCCAGCAGTTTCTCCGCAGGGGCGCGGGGTCAGCCCCAGCATTTT. Protein: CASSFSAGARGQPQHF.

The chain couples TRBV30 to TRBJ2-1; the match to TRBD2 covers 8 bases. The germline V gene encodes CDR1 GTSNPN and CDR2 SVGIG (reference sequence). The CDR3 consists of 17 residues. The J segment lost 3 bases and the V segment lost 1 base, leaving 11 bases of the junction unmatched. This chain's CDR3 is CAWSGLGSGIRYNEQFF. CDR3 sequence (DNA): TGTGCCTGGAGTGGTTTGGGTAGCGGGATCCGCTACAATGAGCAGTTCTTC.

The V call is TRBV18, the J call TRBJ1-1, with a possible D match to TRBD1 (5 bases). The CDR3 totals 14 residues. The V gene's germline CDR1 is KGHSH and CDR2 LQKENI. V was pared by 3 bases and J by 3 bases, with 11 bases between. CDR3 loop: CASSPRVLDTEAFF. The DNA of the CDR3 is TGTGCCAGCTCACCCAGGGTTCTGGACACTGAAGCTTTCTTT.

This clonotype was seen only a few times. This chain links TRBV5-5 with TRBJ2-6; D may correspond to TRBD1 or TRBD2 (6 bases each). The CDR3 loop spans 18 amino acids. CDR1 and CDR2 from the germline V gene are SGHKS and YYEKEE (reference sequence). V was trimmed by 6 bases and J by 0 bases, leaving 19 bases between them. CDR3 sequence (DNA): TGTGCCAGCACCGTGACAGGAGGGGCACTCTCTGGGGCCAACGTCCTGACTTTC. Translating gives CASTVTGGALSGANVLTF.

V usage is TRBV9 and J usage is TRBJ2-1, with 10 positions matching TRBD2. V was clipped by 4 bases and J by 5 bases; unmatched bases: 6. Germline CDR1 SGDLS, CDR2 YYNGEE. The CDR3 runs to 15 residues. The chain's CDR3 is CASSLSGGPNNEQFF. The CDR3 coding sequence is TGTGCCAGCAGCCTTAGCGGGGGGCCCAACAATGAGCAGTTCTTC. Drawing the rest from reference TRBV9 and TRBJ2-1, the complete variable domain is DSGVTQTPKHLITATGQRVTLRCSPRSGDLSVYWYQQSLDQGLQFLIQYYNGEERAKGNILERFSAQQFPDLHSELNLSSLELGDSALYFCASSLSGGPNNEQFFGPGTRLTVL.

J is TRBJ1-1 and V is TRBV20-1; D unresolved. Germline V gene sequence: CDR1 DFQATT, CDR2 SNEGSKA (reference sequence). The CDR3 sequence is 12 residues long. The germline V and J ends were trimmed by 6 bases and 6 bases, with 14 bases remaining between them. The CDR3 DNA is TGCAGTGCCAAGGTTGGGGTGGCTGAAGCTTTCTTT. This translates into CSAKVGVAEAFF.

The sample holds many counts of this clonotype. V usage is TRBV15 and J usage is TRBJ2-1, with D maybe TRBD2 (7 bases). The CDR3 totals 14 residues. CDR1 is LNHNV, CDR2 YYDKDF, per germline (reference sequence). Deletions cut 0 bases from V and 9 bases from J, with 12 bases between. DNA of the CDR3: TGTGCCACCAGCAGAGATGGGGGGGCCCGTGAGCAGTTCTTC. Its protein product is CATSRDGGAREQFF. Full variable domain (rest looked up from reference TRBV15 and TRBJ2-1): DAMVIQNPRYQVTQFGKPVTLSCSQTLNHNVMYWYQQKSSQAPKLLFHYYDKDFNNEADTPDNFQSRRPNTSFCFLDIRSPGLGDTAMYLCATSRDGGAREQFFGPGTRLTVL.

This clonotype appeared a few times. The V gene is TRBV3-1, the J gene TRBJ2-2; the D is unclear. The CDR3 length is 11 residues. Germline V CDR1 and CDR2: LGHDT, YNNKEL (reference sequence). Deletions cut 10 bases from V and 4 bases from J, with 7 bases between. CDR3 protein: CATRSTGELFF. CDR3 DNA sequence: TGTGCCACGCGATCCACCGGGGAGCTGTTTTTT.

The chain joins TRBV6-5 to TRBJ2-5; D is perhaps TRBD1 (6 bases). The CDR3 loop spans 15 amino acids. Per germline, CDR1 MNHEY and CDR2 SVGAGI. Trimming cost V 1 base and J 1 base, with 10 bases left between them. CDR3 coding DNA: TGTGCCAGCAGTTACTACGGACAGCGCCAAGAGACCCAGTACTTC. This gives the protein CASSYYGQRQETQYF.

This clonotype was counted a few times. The chain uses TRBV7-2 and TRBJ2-2; 7 positions agree with TRBD1. V gave up 5 bases and J gave up 2 bases; unmatched junction bases: 8. Per germline, CDR1 SGHTA and CDR2 FQGNSA. The CDR3 runs to 16 residues. Here the CDR3 reads CASSLRQGLNTGELFF. In DNA, the CDR3 is TGTGCCAGCAGCCTGAGACAGGGATTAAACACCGGGGAGCTGTTTTTT.